These T cell receptor beta chains were read from a single sample in a study of T cells in Graves' hyperthyroidism and ophthalmopathy. TCRdb independently ran MiXCR on the multiplex PCR reads; one entry per CDR3 protein. The sample contains about 96,000 distinct CDR3 sequences, about 51% of which appear only once. Sequencing input: blood. The receptors were sampled from a woman in her thirties or forties with Graves' hyperthyroidism. Both conserved end residues are part of each CDR3. Fields, in order: clone size, J gene, V gene, D gene, CDR3 DNA, CDR3 protein. A D gene is named only where the DNA matches it firmly. Size is stated for part of the rows, as once, few or many counts, or as a class when the clone is expanded.

>few|TRBJ2-2|TRBV6-5|.
TGTGCCAGCAGTCCCCGGGCCAGAACCGGGGAGCTGTTTTTT
CASSPRARTGELFF
>many|TRBJ1-1|TRBV7-2|.
TGTGCCAGCAGCTTTGGAGGGGAAGCTTTCTTT
CASSFGGEAFF
>few|TRBJ2-7|TRBV12-3/TRBV12-4|TRBD2
TGTGCCAGCAGTCCGCGACTTGGACTAGCGGGAACCTACGAGCAGTACTTC
CASSPRLGLAGTYEQYF
>.|TRBJ1-1|TRBV7-2|.
TGTGCCAGCAGCCAAGGGCCTGAAGCTTTCTTT
CASSQGPEAFF
>.|TRBJ2-5|TRBV2|.
TGTGCCAGCGTTACAGGGGAGACCCAGTACTTC
CASVTGETQYF
>.|TRBJ1-5|TRBV10-2|.
TGCGCCAGCAGTGAAATCAACTATCAGCCCCAGCATTTT
CASSEINYQPQHF
>.|TRBJ2-7|TRBV5-1|TRBD1
TGCGCCAGCACCCGGGACAGGGGATACGAGCAGTACTTC
CASTRDRGYEQYF
>many|TRBJ2-7|TRBV29-1|.
TGCAGCGTTACCCCGCGCAGGGCGGACGAGCAGTACTTC
CSVTPRRADEQYF
>many|TRBJ2-5|TRBV20-1|.
TGCAGTGCTACCAGGGCGGGGGAGACCCAGTACTTC
CSATRAGETQYF
>many|TRBJ1-6|TRBV2|TRBD1
TGTGCCAGCAGTGAATTCGACAGGGGTTATTCACCCCTCCACTTT
CASSEFDRGYSPLHF
>many|TRBJ2-5|TRBV7-2|.
TGTGCCAGCAGCTTCCCCGTCCAGACTAAAGAGACCCAGTACTTC
CASSFPVQTKETQYF
>.|TRBJ1-5|TRBV28|TRBD1
TGTGCCAGCAAGGGAATAAGGGGGCGCAGAAACAATCAGCCCCAGCATTTT
CASKGIRGRRNNQPQHF
>.|TRBJ2-3|TRBV7-8|TRBD2
TGTGCCAGCAGCCAAATAGCGGGACCCTCCCCAGATACGCAGTATTTT
CASSQIAGPSPDTQYF
>once|TRBJ2-7|TRBV7-2|TRBD2
TGCGCCAGCAGCCGCACTAGCGAGATCAGCTCCTACGAGCAGTACTTC
CASSRTSEISSYEQYF
>many|TRBJ1-1|TRBV2|TRBD1
TGTGCCAGCAGTGCCCAGGGGGAGACTGAAGCTTTCTTT
CASSAQGETEAFF